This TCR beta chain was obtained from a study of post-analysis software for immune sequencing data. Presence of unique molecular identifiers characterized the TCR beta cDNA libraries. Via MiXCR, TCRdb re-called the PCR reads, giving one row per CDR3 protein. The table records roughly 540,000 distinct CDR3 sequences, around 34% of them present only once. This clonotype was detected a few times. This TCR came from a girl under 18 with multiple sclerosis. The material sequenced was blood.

CDR3 bases: TGTGCCAGCAGCCCGAGACTAGCGGGGATTGGGAATGAGCAGTTCTTC. It encodes CASSPRLAGIGNEQFF. The rearrangement joins TRBV7-2 to TRBJ2-1; TRBD2 agrees at 11 bases. Germline CDR1 SGHTA, CDR2 FQGNSA. Losses at the gene ends were 5 bases for V and 7 bases for J; bases not matched to a gene: 10. The CDR3 is made up of 16 amino acids. The full variable domain, its missing parts supplied by reference TRBV7-2 and TRBJ2-1, is GAGVSQSPSNKVTEKGKDVELRCDPISGHTALYWYRQSLGQGLEFLIYFQGNSAPDKSGLPSDRFSAERTGGSVSTLTIQRTQQEDSAVYLCASSPRLAGIGNEQFFGPGTRLTVL.